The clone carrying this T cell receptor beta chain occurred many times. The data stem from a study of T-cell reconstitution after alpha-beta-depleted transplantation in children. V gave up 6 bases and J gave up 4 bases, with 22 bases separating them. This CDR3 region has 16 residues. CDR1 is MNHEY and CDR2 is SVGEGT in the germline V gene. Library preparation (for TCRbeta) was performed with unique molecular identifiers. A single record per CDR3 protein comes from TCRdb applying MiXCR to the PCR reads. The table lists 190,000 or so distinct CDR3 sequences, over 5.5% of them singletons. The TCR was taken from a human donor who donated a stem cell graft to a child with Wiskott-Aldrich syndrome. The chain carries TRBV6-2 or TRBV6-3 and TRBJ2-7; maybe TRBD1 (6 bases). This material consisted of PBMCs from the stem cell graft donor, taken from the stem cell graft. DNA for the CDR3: TGTGCCAGCAGCCACTTCCGAGGACAGTACGAGTACGAGCAGTACTTC. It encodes CASSHFRGQYEYEQYF.